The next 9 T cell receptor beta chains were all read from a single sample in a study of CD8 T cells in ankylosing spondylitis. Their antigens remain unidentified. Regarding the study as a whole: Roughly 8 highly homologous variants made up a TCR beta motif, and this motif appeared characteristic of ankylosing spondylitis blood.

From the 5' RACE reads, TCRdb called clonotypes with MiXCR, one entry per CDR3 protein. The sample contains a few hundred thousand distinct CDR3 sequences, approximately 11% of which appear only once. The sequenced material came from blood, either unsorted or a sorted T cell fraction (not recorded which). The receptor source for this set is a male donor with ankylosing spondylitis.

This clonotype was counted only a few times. The CDR3 DNA reads as TGTGCCAGCTCACCCTTAACAGGGGTCGAGCAGTACTTC. It encodes CASSPLTGVEQYF. The chain joins TRBV18 to TRBJ2-7; TRBD1 agrees at 7 bases. This CDR3 spans 13 amino acids. With 3 bases clipped from V and 6 bases from J, the junction kept 5 bases outside the gene matches. Germline CDR1 is KGHSH and CDR2 is LQKENI.

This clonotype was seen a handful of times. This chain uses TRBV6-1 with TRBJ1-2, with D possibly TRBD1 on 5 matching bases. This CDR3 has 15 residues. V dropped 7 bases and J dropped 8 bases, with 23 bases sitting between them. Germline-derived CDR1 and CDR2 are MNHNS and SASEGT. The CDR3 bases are TGTGCCAGCACCCTGGACAATGGGGCGCTCGGAGGCTACACCTTC. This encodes CASTLDNGALGGYTF.

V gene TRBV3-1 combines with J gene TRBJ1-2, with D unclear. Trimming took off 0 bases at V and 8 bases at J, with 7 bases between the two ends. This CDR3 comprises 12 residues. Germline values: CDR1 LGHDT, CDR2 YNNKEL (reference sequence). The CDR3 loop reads CASSQERGGYTF. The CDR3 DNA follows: TGTGCCAGCAGCCAAGAGAGAGGCGGCTACACCTTC.

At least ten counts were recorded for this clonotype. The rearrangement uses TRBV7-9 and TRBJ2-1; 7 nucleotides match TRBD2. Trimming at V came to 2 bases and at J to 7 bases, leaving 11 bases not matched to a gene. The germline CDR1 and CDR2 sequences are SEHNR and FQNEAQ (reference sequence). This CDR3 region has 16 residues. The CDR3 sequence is CASSLWLAGDRNEQFF. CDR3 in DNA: TGTGCCAGCAGCTTATGGTTGGCGGGAGATAGGAATGAGCAGTTCTTC.

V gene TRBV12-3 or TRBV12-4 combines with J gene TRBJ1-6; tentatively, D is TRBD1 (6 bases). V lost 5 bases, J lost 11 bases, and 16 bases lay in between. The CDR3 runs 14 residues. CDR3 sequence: CASSPLQGRAPLHF. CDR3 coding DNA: TGTGCCAGCAGTCCTCTACAGGGTAGGGCACCCCTCCACTTT.

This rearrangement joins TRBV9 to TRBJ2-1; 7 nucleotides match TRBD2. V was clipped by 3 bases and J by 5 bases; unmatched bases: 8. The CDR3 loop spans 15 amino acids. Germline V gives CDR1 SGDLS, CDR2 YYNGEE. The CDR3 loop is CASSERGLLDNEQFF. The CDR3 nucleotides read TGTGCCAGCAGCGAGCGGGGCCTCCTGGACAATGAGCAGTTCTTC.

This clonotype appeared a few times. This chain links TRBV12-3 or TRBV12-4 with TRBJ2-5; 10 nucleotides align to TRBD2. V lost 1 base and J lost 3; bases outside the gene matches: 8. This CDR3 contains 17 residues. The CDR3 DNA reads TGTGCCAGCAGTTTAGGGCTAGCGGGAGCGGATGAAGAGACCCAGTACTTC. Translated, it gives CASSLGLAGADEETQYF.

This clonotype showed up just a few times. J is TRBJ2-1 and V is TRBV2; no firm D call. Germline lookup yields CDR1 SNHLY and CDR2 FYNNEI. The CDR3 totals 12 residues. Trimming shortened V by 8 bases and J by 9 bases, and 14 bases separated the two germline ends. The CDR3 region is CASPLGSTEQFF. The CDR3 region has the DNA TGTGCCAGCCCCTTAGGGTCGACTGAGCAGTTCTTC.

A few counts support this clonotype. This CDR3 reads CASSERGHAGEKLFF. CDR3 sequence (DNA): TGTGCCAGCAGCGAAAGGGGGCACGCGGGTGAAAAACTGTTTTTT. V gene TRBV9 combines with J gene TRBJ1-4, with TRBD1 identical over 7 bases. The CDR3 runs 15 residues. V lost 3 bases to trimming and J lost 7 bases; unmatched junction nucleotides: 9. The germline gives CDR1 SGDLS, CDR2 YYNGEE.